This T cell receptor (beta chain) is from a study of CD8 T cells in Susac syndrome (dated by TCRdb to 2018 to 2020). Study-wide context: Among the Susac syndrome patients who were sequenced, clinically active disease was present in six and clinical remission was observed in roughly 8. Repertoire sequencing was used to test whether CD8+ T cell activation and differentiation in Susac syndrome was antigen driven. At the time of blood withdrawal, Susac syndrome patients were either therapy-naive, taking corticosteroids (with some also receiving IVIg), or on IVIg alone. The study compared CD8+ T cell repertoire clonality among over 9 healthy donors, roughly 14 Susac syndrome patients and fewer than 19 multiple sclerosis patients.

About this clonotype itself: This receptor's antigen is unknown. Per-base quality was not reported, and no clone a single base away is much larger than it.

High-throughput TCR beta sequencing profiled peripheral blood CD8+ and CD4+ T cells from healthy donors, Susac syndrome patients and multiple sclerosis patients. The Susac syndrome patients fulfilled recently defined diagnostic criteria for either definite or probable disease. Bulk CD8+ and CD4+ T cells were purified by magnetic negative isolation, while CD8+ TEMRA cells were enriched using FACS. Blood was collected in EDTA tubes and processed within 24 hours, with PBMCs isolated through density gradient centrifugation. PBMCs intended for TCR sequencing were frozen in liquid nitrogen and were later thawed in a 37 degrees C water bath. Purity of sorted or isolated CD4+, CD8+ and CD8+ TEMRA cells was at least 90%. Results the study describes overall, beyond this receptor: The number of individuals in the TCR sequencing and HLA analysis was acknowledged as relatively small. Clonal expansion was seen in Susac syndrome CD8+ repertoires, peaking in CD8+ TEMRA cells and being greater in clinically active patients than in remitting ones. In the total CD8+ and CD8+ TEMRA repertoires, approximately 16 and five Susac-specific public clones, respectively, were identified.

Its CDR3 holds 13 amino acids, cysteine through phenylalanine. Solely the CDR3 DNA is kept, with 39 bases framed from the first base. V lost 3 bases and J lost 6 bases, and the count of bases not matched to a germline gene is 7. Taken from the germline V gene (reference sequence), the CDR1 and CDR2 loops are DFQATT and SNEGSKA. RNA was extracted using the RNeasy kit, and about 0.45 to 1 microgram was reverse transcribed with random hexamers. TCR beta CDR3 regions were amplified with the immunoSEQ multiplex PCR assay covering 54 Vbeta and 13 Jbeta segments. PCR amplification bias was corrected using a synthetic template baseline for primer optimization and computational correction. Turning to the authors' computational methods: Reads were annotated to V, D and J genes according to IMGT and were analyzed with immunoSEQ Analyzer, with only productive sequences retained. To calculate clonality, Shannon entropy was normalized by log2 of the number of productive unique sequences and then subtracted from one. For each patient and control, public and private clones were evaluated among the 100 most prevalent clones. Clones were defined as Susac-specific if absent from the healthy and MS cohorts, from over a thousand published viral clones and from other ImmuneACCESS disease sequences. Starting from the raw public reads, TCRdb applied fastp trimming at Q25, assembled clones with MiXCR and retained in-frame beta chains. Under each unique CDR3 protein, matching rows form one entry showing the most common genes and DNA. In this record, the V and J calls reflect TCRdb's handling and not the investigators' own analysis. Recorded for this sample are 84,000 or so distinct CDR3 sequences; 90% to 95% of them occurred a single time. More than 0.8% of the sample is held by the ten biggest clonotypes.

The chain is assembled from TRBV20-1 and TRBJ2-7, with 8 bases in between that match TRBD1. Specimen: CD8+ T cells from PBMCs. The sequence was obtained from a human donor with Susac syndrome. The DNA reads as follows: TGCAGTGCTAGGCGGCAGGGGGCAGCCGAGCAGTACTTC. This sequence encodes CSARRQGAAEQYF.